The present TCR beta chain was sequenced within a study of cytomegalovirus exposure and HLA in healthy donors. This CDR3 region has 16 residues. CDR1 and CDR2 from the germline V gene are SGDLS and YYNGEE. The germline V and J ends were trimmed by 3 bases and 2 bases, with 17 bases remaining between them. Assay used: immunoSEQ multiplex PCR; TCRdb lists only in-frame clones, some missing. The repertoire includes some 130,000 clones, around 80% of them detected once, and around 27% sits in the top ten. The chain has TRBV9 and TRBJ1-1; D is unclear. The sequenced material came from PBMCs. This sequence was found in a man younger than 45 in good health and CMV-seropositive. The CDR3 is CASSAHTLPTNTEAFF. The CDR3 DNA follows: TGTGCCAGCAGCGCCCACACGCTCCCAACAAACACTGAAGCTTTCTTT. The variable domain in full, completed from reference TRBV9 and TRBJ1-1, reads DSGVTQTPKHLITATGQRVTLRCSPRSGDLSVYWYQQSLDQGLQFLIQYYNGEERAKGNILERFSAQQFPDLHSELNLSSLELGDSALYFCASSAHTLPTNTEAFFGQGTRLTVV.